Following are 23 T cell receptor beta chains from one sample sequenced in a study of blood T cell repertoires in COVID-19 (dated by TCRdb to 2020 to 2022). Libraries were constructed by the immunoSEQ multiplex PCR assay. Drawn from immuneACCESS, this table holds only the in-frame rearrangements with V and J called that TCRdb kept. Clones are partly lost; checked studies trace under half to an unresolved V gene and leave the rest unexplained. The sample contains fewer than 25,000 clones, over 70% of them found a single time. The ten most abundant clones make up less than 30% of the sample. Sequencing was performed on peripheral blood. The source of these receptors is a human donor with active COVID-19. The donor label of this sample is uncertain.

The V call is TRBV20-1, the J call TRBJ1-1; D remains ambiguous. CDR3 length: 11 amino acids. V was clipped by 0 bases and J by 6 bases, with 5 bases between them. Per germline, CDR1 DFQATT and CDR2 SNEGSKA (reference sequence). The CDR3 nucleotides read TGCAGTGCTAGAGATCTCTCTGAAGCTTTCTTT. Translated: CSARDLSEAFF.

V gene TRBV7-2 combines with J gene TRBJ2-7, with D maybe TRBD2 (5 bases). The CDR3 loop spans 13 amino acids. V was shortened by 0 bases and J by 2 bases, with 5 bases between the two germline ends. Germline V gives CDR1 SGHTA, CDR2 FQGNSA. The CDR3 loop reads CASSLAGAYEQYF. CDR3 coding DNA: TGTGCCAGCAGCTTAGCGGGAGCCTACGAGCAGTACTTC.

Here the CDR3 DNA reads TGTGCCAGCAGCTTGGTGGTGGGACTGTCCTACGAGCAGTACTTC. Protein product: CASSLVVGLSYEQYF. The rearrangement joins TRBV5-4 to TRBJ2-7, with D possibly being TRBD2 (6 bases). V dropped 0 bases and J dropped 1 base, with 11 bases sitting between them. The length of the CDR3 is 15 residues. Germline V gene sequence: CDR1 SGHNT, CDR2 YYREEE (reference sequence).

The CDR3 bases are TGTGCCAGCAGCTGGGACAGCCACGAGCAGTACTTC. This codes for CASSWDSHEQYF. J is TRBJ2-7 and V is TRBV11-3; 7 nucleotides align to TRBD1. Germline-derived CDR1 and CDR2 are SGHNT and YENEEA. J gave up 5 bases and V 4 bases, and 2 bases lay outside the gene matches. The CDR3 has 12 amino acids.

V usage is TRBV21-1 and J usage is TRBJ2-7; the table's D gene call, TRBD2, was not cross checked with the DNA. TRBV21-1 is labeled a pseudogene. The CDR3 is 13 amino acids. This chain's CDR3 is CASSDGLAYEQYF. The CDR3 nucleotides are TGTGCCAGCAGCGATGGACTGGCCTACGAGCAGTACTTC.

Here the CDR3 reads CASSWGQGVETQYF. DNA of the CDR3: TGTGCCAGCAGTTGGGGACAGGGAGTAGAGACCCAGTACTTC. This chain links TRBV6-2 or TRBV6-3 with TRBJ2-5, with 9 nucleotides matching TRBD1. V was clipped by 4 bases and J by 4 bases; unmatched bases: 4. Per germline, CDR1 MNHEY and CDR2 SVGEGT. This CDR3 has 14 residues.

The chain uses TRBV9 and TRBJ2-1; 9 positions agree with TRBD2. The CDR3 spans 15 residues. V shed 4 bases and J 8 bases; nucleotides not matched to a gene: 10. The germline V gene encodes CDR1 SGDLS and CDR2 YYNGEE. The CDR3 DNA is TGTGCCAGCAGCCTAGAGGGTAGCGGGAGCTATGAGCAGTTCTTC. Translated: CASSLEGSGSYEQFF.

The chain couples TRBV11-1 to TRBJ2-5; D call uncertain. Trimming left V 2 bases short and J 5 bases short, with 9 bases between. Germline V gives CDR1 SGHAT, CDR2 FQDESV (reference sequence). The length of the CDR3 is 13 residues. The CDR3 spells CASSLRFRETQYF. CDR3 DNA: TGTGCCAGCAGCTTACGGTTTCGGGAGACCCAGTACTTC.

This CDR3 reads CASSRIGGPSTDTQYF. The CDR3, as DNA: TGTGCCAGCAGCAGAATCGGGGGGCCAAGCACAGATACGCAGTATTTT. This chain connects TRBV6-4 to TRBJ2-3, with a possible D match to TRBD2 (7 bases). The germline V gene encodes CDR1 MRHNA and CDR2 SNTAGT. V was shortened by 6 bases and J by 0 bases, with 16 bases between the two germline ends. This CDR3 has 16 residues.

The CDR3 sequence is CASSSRLAGGDQETQYF. CDR3 nucleotide sequence: TGCGCCAGCAGCTCTAGACTAGCGGGGGGGGACCAAGAGACCCAGTACTTC. J is TRBJ2-5 and V is TRBV5-1, with 14 bases identical to TRBD2. This CDR3 is built from 17 residues. Germline V gene sequence: CDR1 SGHRS, CDR2 YFSETQ. V lost 3 bases to trimming and J lost 0 bases; unmatched junction nucleotides: 4.

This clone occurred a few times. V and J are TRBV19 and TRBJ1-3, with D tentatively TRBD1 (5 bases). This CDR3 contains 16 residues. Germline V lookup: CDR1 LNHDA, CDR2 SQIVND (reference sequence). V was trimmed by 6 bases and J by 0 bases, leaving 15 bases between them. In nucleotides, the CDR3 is TGTGCCAGTAGCACTACAGGATCTTACTCTGGAAACACCATATATTTT. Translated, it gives CASSTTGSYSGNTIYF.

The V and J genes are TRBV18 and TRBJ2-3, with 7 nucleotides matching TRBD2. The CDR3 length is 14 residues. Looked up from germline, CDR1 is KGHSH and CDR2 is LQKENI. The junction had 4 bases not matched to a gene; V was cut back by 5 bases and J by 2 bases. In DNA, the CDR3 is TGTGCCAGCTCAGCTAGCGGATCCACAGATACGCAGTATTTT. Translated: CASSASGSTDTQYF.

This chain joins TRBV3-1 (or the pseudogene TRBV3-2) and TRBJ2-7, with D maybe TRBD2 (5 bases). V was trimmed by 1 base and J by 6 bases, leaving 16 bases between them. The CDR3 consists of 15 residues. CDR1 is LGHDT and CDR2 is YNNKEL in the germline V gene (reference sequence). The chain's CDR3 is CASSQARGSLGEQYF. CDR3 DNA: TGTGCCAGCAGCCAAGCCCGGGGTAGCCTGGGCGAGCAGTACTTC.

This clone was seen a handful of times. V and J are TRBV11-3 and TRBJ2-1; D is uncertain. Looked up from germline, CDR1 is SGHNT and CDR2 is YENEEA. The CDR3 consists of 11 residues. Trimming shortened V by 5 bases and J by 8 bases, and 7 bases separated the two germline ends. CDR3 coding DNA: TGTGCCAGCAGCCCTCTCCATGAGCAGTTCTTC. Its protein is CASSPLHEQFF. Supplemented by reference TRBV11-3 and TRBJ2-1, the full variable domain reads EAGVVQSPRYKIIEKKQPVAFWCNPISGHNTLYWYLQNLGQGPELLIRYENEEAVDDSQLPKDRFSAERLKGVDSTLKIQPAELGDSAVYLCASSPLHEQFFGPGTRLTVL.

The CDR3 is CASRQDSGYNEQFF. In nucleotides, the CDR3 is TGTGCCAGCAGGCAGGACTCAGGCTACAATGAGCAGTTCTTC. The chain joins TRBV6-5 to TRBJ2-1; TRBD2 is a possible D gene (5 bases). This CDR3 region has 14 residues. Trimming took off 6 bases at V and 3 bases at J, with 12 bases between the two ends. CDR1 MNHEY and CDR2 SVGAGI come from the germline V gene.

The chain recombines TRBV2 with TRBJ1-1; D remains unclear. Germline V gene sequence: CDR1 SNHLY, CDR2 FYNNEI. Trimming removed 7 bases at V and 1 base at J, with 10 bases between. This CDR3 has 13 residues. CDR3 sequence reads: CASIVLANTEAFF. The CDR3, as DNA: TGTGCCAGCATTGTCTTAGCGAACACTGAAGCTTTCTTT.

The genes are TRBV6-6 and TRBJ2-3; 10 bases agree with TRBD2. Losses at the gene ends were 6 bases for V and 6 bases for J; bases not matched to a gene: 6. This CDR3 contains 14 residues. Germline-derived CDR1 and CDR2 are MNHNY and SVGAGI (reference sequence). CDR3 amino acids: CASSSGGGGDTQYF. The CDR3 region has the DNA TGTGCCAGCAGCAGCGGGGGGGGCGGGGATACGCAGTATTTT.

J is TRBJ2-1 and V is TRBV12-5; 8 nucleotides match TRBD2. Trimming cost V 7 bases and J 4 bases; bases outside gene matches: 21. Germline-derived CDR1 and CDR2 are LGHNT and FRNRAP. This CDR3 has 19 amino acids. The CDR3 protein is CASAKANLGTRRGYNEQFF. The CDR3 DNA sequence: TGTGCTAGTGCCAAAGCAAACCTCGGGACTAGACGGGGGTACAATGAGCAGTTCTTC.

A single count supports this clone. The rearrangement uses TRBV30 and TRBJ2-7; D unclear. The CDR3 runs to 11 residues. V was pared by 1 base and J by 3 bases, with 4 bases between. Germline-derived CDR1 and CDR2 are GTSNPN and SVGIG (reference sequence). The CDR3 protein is CAWSALYEQYF. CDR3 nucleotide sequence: TGTGCCTGGAGTGCACTCTACGAGCAGTACTTC.

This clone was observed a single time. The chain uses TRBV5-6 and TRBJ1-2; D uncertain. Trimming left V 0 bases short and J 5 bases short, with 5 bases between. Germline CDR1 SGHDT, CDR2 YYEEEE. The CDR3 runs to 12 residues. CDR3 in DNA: TGTGCCAGCAGCTTGGCAATTTATGGCTACACCTTC. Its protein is CASSLAIYGYTF.

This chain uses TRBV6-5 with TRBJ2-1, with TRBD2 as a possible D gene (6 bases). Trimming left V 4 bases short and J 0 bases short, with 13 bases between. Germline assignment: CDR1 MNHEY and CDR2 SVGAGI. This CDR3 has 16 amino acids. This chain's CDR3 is CASSSSGLSSYNEQFF. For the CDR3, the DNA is TGTGCCAGCAGTTCCTCGGGACTCAGCTCCTACAATGAGCAGTTCTTC.

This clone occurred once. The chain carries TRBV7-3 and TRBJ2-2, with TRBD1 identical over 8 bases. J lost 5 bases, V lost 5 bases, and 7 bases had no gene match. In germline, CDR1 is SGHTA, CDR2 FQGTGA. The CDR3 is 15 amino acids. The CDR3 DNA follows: TGTGCCAGCAGCCCCACAGGGGGTGGAACCGGGGAGCTGTTTTTT. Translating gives CASSPTGGGTGELFF.

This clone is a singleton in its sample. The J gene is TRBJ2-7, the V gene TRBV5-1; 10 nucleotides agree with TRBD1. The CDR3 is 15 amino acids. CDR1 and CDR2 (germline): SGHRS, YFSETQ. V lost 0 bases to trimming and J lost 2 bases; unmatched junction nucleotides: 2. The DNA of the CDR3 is TGCGCCAGCAGCTTGGCCGGACAGGGGGCCTACGAGCAGTACTTC. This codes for CASSLAGQGAYEQYF.